There are many counts of the clone carrying this T cell receptor beta chain. Its cognate antigen is unknown. From RNA transcripts, TCR beta CDR3 regions were amplified. The HTBI primer set served for first-round RT-PCR of the TCR CDR3. TCRdb redid the calling of the multiplex PCR reads with MiXCR, one entry per CDR3 protein. The repertoire consists of fewer than 900,000 distinct CDR3 sequences, with 16% occurring once and the leading ten covering roughly 8%. This entry belongs to a study of T cells in Graves' hyperthyroidism and ophthalmopathy. Overall study findings and caveats: Researchers found most expanded thyroid clonotypes above 0.001 in blood as well.

Sequencing input: blood. The receptor's source is a man aged 18 to 30 with Graves' hyperthyroidism.

The CDR3 sequence is CASSGVVLNTEAFF. In DNA form, the CDR3 reads TGTGCCAGCAGCGGGGTGGTGTTGAACACTGAAGCTTTCTTT. V usage is TRBV2 and J usage is TRBJ1-1; D is ambiguous. The CDR3 is 14 amino acids. CDR1 and CDR2 from the germline V gene are SNHLY and FYNNEI. Trimming stripped 6 bases from V and 0 bases from J, with 11 bases between.